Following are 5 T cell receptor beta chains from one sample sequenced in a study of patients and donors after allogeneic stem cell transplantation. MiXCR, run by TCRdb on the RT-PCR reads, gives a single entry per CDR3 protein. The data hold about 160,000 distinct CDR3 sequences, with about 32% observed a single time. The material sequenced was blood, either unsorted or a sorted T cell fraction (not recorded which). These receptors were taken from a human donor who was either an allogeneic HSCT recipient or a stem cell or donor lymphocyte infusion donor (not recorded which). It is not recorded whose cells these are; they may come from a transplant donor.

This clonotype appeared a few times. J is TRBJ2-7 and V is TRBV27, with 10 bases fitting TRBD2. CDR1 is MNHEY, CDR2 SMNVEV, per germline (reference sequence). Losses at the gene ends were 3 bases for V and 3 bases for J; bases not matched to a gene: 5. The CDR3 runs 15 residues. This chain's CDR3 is CASSFRWTSGYEQYF. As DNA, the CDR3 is TGTGCCAGCAGTTTCCGCTGGACTAGCGGCTACGAGCAGTACTTC.

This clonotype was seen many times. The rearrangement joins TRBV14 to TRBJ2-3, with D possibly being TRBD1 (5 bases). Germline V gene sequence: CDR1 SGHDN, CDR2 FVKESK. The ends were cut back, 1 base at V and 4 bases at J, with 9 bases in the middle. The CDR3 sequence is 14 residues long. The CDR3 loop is CASSQGGAADTQYF. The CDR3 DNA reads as TGTGCCAGCAGCCAAGGTGGGGCCGCAGATACGCAGTATTTT.

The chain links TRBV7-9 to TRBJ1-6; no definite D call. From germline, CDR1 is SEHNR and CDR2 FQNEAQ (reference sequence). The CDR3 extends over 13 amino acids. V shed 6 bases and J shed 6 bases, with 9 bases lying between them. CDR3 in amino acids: CASRDVFNSPLHF. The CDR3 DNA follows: TGTGCCAGCAGAGACGTATTTAATTCACCCCTCCACTTT. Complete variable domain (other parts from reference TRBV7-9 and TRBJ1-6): DTGVSQNPRHKITKRGQNVTFRCDPISEHNRLYWYRQTLGQGPEFLTYFQNEAQLEKSRLLSDRFSAERPKGSFSTLEIQRTEQGDSAMYLCASRDVFNSPLHFGNGTRLTVT.

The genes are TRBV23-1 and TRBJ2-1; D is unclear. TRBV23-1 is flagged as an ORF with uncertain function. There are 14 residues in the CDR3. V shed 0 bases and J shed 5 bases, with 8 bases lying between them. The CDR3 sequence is CASSQSRLNNEQFF. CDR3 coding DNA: TGCGCCAGCAGTCAATCGCGACTTAACAATGAGCAGTTCTTC.

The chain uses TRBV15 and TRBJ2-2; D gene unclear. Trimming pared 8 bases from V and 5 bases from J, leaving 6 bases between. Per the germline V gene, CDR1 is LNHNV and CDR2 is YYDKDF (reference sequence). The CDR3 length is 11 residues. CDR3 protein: CATRSTGELFF. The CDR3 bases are TGTGCCACCCGGTCAACCGGGGAGCTGTTTTTT.